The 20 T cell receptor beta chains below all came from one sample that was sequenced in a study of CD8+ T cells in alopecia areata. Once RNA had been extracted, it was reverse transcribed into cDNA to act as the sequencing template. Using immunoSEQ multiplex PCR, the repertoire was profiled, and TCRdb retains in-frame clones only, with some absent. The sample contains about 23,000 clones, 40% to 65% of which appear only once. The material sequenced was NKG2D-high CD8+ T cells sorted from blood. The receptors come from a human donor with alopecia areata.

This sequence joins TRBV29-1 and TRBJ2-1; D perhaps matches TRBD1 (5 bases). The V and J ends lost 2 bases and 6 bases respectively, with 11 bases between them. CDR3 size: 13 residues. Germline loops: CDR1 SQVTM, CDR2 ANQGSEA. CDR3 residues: CSVEPGKVNEQFF. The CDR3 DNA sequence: TGCAGCGTTGAACCAGGGAAGGTCAATGAGCAGTTCTTC.

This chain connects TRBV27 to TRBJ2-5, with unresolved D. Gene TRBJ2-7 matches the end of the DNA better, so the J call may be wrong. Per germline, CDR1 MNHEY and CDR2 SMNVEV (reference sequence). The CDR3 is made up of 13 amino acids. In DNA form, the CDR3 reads TGTGCCAGCAGTAACCGGCCCAGCTACGAGCAGTACTTC. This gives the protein CASSNRPSYEQYF.

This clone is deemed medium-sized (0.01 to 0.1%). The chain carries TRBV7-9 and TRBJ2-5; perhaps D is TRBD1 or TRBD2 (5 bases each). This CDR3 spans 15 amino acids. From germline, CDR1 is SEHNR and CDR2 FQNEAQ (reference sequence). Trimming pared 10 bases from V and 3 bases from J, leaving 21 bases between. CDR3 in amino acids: CAKSHYGTVEETQYF. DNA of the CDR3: TGTGCCAAATCACACTACGGGACGGTAGAAGAGACCCAGTACTTC.

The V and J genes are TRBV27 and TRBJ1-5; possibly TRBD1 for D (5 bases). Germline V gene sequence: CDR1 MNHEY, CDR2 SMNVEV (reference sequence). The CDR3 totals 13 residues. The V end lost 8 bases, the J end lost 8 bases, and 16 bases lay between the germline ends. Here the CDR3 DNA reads TGTGCCAGCGCCGTGTGGGGGTTGGAGCCCCAGCATTTT. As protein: CASAVWGLEPQHF.

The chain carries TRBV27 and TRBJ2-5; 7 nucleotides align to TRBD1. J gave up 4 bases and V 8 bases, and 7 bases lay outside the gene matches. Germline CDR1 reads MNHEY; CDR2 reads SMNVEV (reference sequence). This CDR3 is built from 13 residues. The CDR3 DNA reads TGTGCCAGCGGCTACAGGGGAAGAGAGACCCAGTACTTC. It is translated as CASGYRGRETQYF.

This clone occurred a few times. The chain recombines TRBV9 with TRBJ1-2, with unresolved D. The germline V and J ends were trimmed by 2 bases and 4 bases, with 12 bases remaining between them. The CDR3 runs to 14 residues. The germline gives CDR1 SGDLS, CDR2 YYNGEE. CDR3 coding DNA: TGTGCCAGCAGCGTTTCCCGGATTGCCTATGGCTACACCTTC. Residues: CASSVSRIAYGYTF.

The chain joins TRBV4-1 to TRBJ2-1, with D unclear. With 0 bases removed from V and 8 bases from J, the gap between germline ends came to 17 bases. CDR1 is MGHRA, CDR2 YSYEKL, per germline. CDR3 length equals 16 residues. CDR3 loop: CASSQDRAATRDEQFF. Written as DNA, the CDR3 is TGCGCCAGCAGCCAAGATCGGGCGGCGACTCGCGATGAGCAGTTCTTC.

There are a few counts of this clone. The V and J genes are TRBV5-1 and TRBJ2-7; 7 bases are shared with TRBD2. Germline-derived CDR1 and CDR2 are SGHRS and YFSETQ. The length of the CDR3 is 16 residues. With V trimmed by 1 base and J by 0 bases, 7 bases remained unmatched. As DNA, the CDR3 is TGCGCCAGCAGCTTGCGGGCGGGAGCAAGCTCCTACGAGCAGTACTTC. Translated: CASSLRAGASSYEQYF.

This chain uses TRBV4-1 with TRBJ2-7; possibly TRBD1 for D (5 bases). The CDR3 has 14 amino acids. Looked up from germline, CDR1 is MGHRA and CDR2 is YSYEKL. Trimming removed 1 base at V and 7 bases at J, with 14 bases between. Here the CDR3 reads CASSQASGSREQYF. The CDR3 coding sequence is TGCGCCAGCAGCCAAGCCTCAGGGTCCCGGGAGCAGTACTTC.

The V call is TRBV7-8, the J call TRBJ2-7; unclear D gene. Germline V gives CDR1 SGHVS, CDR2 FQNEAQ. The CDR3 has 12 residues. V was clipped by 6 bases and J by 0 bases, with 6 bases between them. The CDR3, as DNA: TGTGCCAGCAGTCAAGTCTCCTACGAGCAGTACTTC. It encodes CASSQVSYEQYF.

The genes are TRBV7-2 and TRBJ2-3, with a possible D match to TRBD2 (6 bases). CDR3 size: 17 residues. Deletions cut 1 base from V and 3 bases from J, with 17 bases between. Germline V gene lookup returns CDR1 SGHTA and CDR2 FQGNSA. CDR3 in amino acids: CASSLELGPGGTDTQYF. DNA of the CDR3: TGTGCCAGCAGCTTAGAACTAGGGCCTGGGGGGACAGATACGCAGTATTTT. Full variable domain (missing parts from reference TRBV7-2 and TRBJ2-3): GAGVSQSPSNKVTEKGKDVELRCDPISGHTALYWYRQSLGQGLEFLIYFQGNSAPDKSGLPSDRFSAERTGGSVSTLTIQRTQQEDSAVYLCASSLELGPGGTDTQYFGPGTRLTVL.

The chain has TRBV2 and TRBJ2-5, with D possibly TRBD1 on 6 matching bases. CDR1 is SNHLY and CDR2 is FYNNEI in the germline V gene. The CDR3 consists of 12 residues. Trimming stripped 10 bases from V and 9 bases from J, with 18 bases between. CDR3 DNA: TGTGCCACCCGGGACATCAAGGGGTCCCAGTACTTC. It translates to CATRDIKGSQYF.

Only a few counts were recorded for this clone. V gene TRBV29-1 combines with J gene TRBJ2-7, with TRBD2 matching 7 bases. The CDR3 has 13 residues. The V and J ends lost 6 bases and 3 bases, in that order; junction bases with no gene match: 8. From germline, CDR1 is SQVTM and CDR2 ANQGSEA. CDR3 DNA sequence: TGCAGCGTCCCCGGGGGGATAGGCTACGAGCAGTACTTC. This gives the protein CSVPGGIGYEQYF.

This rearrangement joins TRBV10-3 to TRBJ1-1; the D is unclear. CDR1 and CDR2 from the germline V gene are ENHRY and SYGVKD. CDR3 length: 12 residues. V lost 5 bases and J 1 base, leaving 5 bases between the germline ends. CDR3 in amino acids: CAISQGNTEAFF. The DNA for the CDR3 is TGTGCCATCAGTCAAGGGAACACTGAAGCTTTCTTT.

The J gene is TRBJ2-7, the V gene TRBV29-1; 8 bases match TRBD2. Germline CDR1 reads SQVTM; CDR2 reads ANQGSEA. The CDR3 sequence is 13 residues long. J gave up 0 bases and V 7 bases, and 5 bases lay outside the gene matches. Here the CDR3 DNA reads TGCAGCGCCCTAGCGGGCCTCTCCTACGAGCAGTACTTC. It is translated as CSALAGLSYEQYF.

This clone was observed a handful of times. In DNA, the CDR3 is TGCGCCAGCAGCCCGGGGACCGGACCTAGGGAGCAGTACTTC. This translates into CASSPGTGPREQYF. The chain uses TRBV4-1 and TRBJ2-7; D tentatively reads TRBD1 or TRBD2 (5 bases each). CDR1 is MGHRA and CDR2 is YSYEKL in the germline V gene. V was shortened by 4 bases and J by 7 bases, with 17 bases between the two germline ends. The CDR3 covers 14 residues.

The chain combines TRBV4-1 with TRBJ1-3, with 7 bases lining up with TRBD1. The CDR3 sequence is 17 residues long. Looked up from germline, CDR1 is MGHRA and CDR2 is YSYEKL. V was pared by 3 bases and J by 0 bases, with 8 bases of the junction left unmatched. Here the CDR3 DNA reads TGCGCCAGCAGCCACCGACAGGGCAAAATCTCTGGAAACACCATATATTTT. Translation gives CASSHRQGKISGNTIYF.

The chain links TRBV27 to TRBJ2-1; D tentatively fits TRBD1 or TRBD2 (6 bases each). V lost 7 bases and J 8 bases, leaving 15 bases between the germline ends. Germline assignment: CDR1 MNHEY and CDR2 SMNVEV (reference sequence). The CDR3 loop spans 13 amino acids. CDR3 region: CASMAPGAHEQFF. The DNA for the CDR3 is TGTGCCAGCATGGCACCGGGGGCCCATGAGCAGTTCTTC.

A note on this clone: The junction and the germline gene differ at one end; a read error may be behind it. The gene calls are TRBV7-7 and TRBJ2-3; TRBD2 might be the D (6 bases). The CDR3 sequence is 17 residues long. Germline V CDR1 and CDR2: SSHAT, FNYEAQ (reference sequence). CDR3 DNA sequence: TGTGCTAGCAGCATAGGGTCGGGACTGGGGATCTCAGATACGCAGTATTTT. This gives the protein CASSIGSGLGISDTQYF.

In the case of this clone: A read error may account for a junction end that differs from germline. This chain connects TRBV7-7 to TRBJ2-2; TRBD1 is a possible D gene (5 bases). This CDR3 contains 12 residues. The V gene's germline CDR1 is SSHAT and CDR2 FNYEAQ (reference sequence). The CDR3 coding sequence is TGTGCTAGCAGCTTAATAGGGGATGAGCTGTTTTTT. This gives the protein CASSLIGDELFF.